The 29 T cell receptor beta chains below were found in one sample sequenced in a study of blood T cell repertoires in COVID-19 (dated by TCRdb to 2020 to 2022). Receptors were amplified or captured by the immunoSEQ multiplex PCR assay. TCRdb mirrors the immuneACCESS table, restricted to in-frame sequences. Some clones are absent from its copies; in checked studies, under half trace to an unresolved V gene, and the reason for the others is unknown. The sample table contains over 150,000 clones; only one count was recorded for about 80% of them. The ten largest make up about 12% of the sample. Sequences were obtained from peripheral blood. The origin of the receptors is an older woman with COVID-19, enrolled during active disease.

The chain joins TRBV10-1 to TRBJ1-5; 10 positions agree with TRBD1. Looked up from germline, CDR1 is WNHNN and CDR2 is SYGVQD (reference sequence). The length of the CDR3 is 14 residues. The junction had 6 bases not matched to a gene; V was cut back by 6 bases and J by 7 bases. CDR3 coding DNA: TGCGCCAGCAGCGCGGACAGGGGGGACCAGCCCCAGCATTTT. Translating it yields CASSADRGDQPQHF.

The V and J genes are TRBV6-5 and TRBJ1-1, with 8 bases fitting TRBD1. Germline V gene data show CDR1 as MNHEY and CDR2 as SVGAGI. The CDR3 is 15 residues long. The V and J ends lost 3 bases and 6 bases, in that order; junction bases with no gene match: 9. The CDR3 reads CASSYTDRAKAEAFF. CDR3 DNA: TGTGCCAGCAGTTATACGGACAGGGCCAAGGCTGAAGCTTTCTTT.

This chain links TRBV6-6 with TRBJ1-2; the D gene is possibly TRBD1 (5 bases). This CDR3 is 13 amino acids long. Germline CDR1 MNHNY, CDR2 SVGAGI (reference sequence). V was pared by 5 bases and J by 8 bases, with 15 bases between. CDR3 residues: CASSPGSIGGYTF. In DNA, the CDR3 is TGTGCCAGCAGTCCAGGGTCTATAGGGGGCTACACCTTC.

The CDR3 DNA reads as TGCGCCAGCAGTCCGCGCCCTAGCGGAAACACAGATACGCAGTATTTT. Translating gives CASSPRPSGNTDTQYF. This rearrangement joins TRBV5-1 to TRBJ2-3; 7 bases line up with TRBD2. Germline CDR1 reads SGHRS; CDR2 reads YFSETQ. This CDR3 has 16 amino acids. Losses at the gene ends were 5 bases for V and 2 bases for J; bases not matched to a gene: 11.

In its sample, this clone was seen once. The chain recombines TRBV27 with TRBJ1-1; 7 positions agree with TRBD1. V dropped 8 bases and J dropped 3; count of bases not matched to a gene: 6. Per the germline V gene, CDR1 is MNHEY and CDR2 is SMNVEV (reference sequence). CDR3 length equals 13 residues. In nucleotides, the CDR3 is TGTGCCAGCCGGAGGACAGGATACACTGAAGCTTTCTTT. This gives the protein CASRRTGYTEAFF.

The V call is TRBV29-1, the J call TRBJ1-1; D call uncertain. The CDR3 is made up of 13 amino acids. V was shortened by 3 bases and J by 0 bases, with 8 bases between the two germline ends. Germline CDR1 is SQVTM and CDR2 is ANQGSEA. The CDR3 protein is CSVEAQMNTEAFF. DNA of the CDR3: TGCAGCGTTGAGGCTCAGATGAACACTGAAGCTTTCTTT.

The V gene is TRBV7-9, the J gene TRBJ2-2; 14 nucleotides align to TRBD2. J lost 1 base, V lost 1 base, and 2 bases had no gene match. The CDR3 totals 18 residues. The V gene's germline CDR1 is SEHNR and CDR2 FQNEAQ (reference sequence). The CDR3 bases are TGTGCCAGCAGCTTAGGCGGACTAGCGGGAGGGAACACCGGGGAGCTGTTTTTT. Amino acids: CASSLGGLAGGNTGELFF.

This clone has only one observation. V is TRBV30 and J is TRBJ2-5; D is undetermined. Germline lookup yields CDR1 GTSNPN and CDR2 SVGIG (reference sequence). The CDR3 length is 13 residues. Between the trimmed V and J ends, which lost 0 bases and 5 bases, there was a span of 10 bases. CDR3 coding DNA: TGTGCCTGGAGTGTAGTGGTGGGCGAGACCCAGTACTTC. Translated: CAWSVVVGETQYF.

The J gene is TRBJ1-6, the V gene TRBV6-5; 7 bases line up with TRBD1. The trim removed 6 bases at V and 6 bases at J, leaving 5 bases unmatched. CDR1 and CDR2 (germline): MNHEY, SVGAGI. The CDR3 loop spans 14 amino acids. The CDR3: CASRDRTGNSPLHF. CDR3 coding DNA: TGTGCCAGCAGGGACAGGACCGGTAATTCACCCCTCCACTTT.

This clone was observed a single time. The chain has TRBV3-1 (or the pseudogene TRBV3-2) and TRBJ1-3, with a tentative D call TRBD1 (6 bases). In germline, CDR1 is LGHDT, CDR2 YNNKEL (reference sequence). The V gene lost 0 bases and the J gene lost 2 bases, with 14 bases spanning the gap. The CDR3 consists of 17 residues. The DNA for the CDR3 is TGTGCCAGCAGCCAAGATCAAGCAGGGGCAACTGGAAACACCATATATTTT. This gives the protein CASSQDQAGATGNTIYF.

The chain is built from TRBV20-1 and TRBJ2-5; TRBD2 agrees at 14 bases. The V and J ends lost 3 bases and 5 bases, in that order; junction bases with no gene match: 8. The CDR3 runs 16 residues. Germline CDR1 is DFQATT and CDR2 is SNEGSKA (reference sequence). Here the CDR3 reads CSASFGTSGGRETQYF. The CDR3 DNA reads as TGCAGTGCTAGTTTCGGGACTAGCGGGGGTCGTGAGACCCAGTACTTC.

The V and J genes are TRBV15 and TRBJ1-5; the match to TRBD1 covers 7 bases. Per the germline V gene, CDR1 is LNHNV and CDR2 is YYDKDF (reference sequence). CDR3 size: 15 residues. Trimming removed 8 bases from V and 0 bases from J; junction bases left unmatched: 7. CDR3 region: CATARDSYSNQPQHF. The CDR3 DNA reads TGTGCCACCGCCCGGGACAGCTATAGCAATCAGCCCCAGCATTTT.

The chain joins TRBV2 to TRBJ1-1; 8 bases are a match to TRBD1. The germline gives CDR1 SNHLY, CDR2 FYNNEI. V lost 5 bases, J lost 1 base, and 3 bases stayed unmatched. This CDR3 region has 14 residues. The CDR3 region is CASSYRGGNTEAFF. The DNA of the CDR3 is TGTGCCAGCAGTTACAGGGGGGGGAACACTGAAGCTTTCTTT.

V gene TRBV2 combines with J gene TRBJ2-5; D is unclear. Germline V gene data show CDR1 as SNHLY and CDR2 as FYNNEI. CDR3 size: 14 residues. Trimming shortened V by 2 bases and J by 7 bases, and 14 bases separated the two germline ends. CDR3 nucleotides: TGTGCCAGCAGTGAAATAGTCGGGTCCGGGACCCAGTACTTC. Its translation: CASSEIVGSGTQYF. The variable domain in full, completed from reference TRBV2 and TRBJ2-5, reads EPEVTQTPSHQVTQMGQEVILRCVPISNHLYFYWYRQILGQKVEFLVSFYNNEISEKSEIFDDQFSVERPDGSNFTLKIRSTKLEDSAMYFCASSEIVGSGTQYFGPGTRLLVL.

CDR3 region: CATSRDLQNSGNTIYF. CDR3 nucleotide sequence: TGTGCCACCAGCAGAGATTTACAAAACTCTGGAAACACCATATATTTT. The V and J genes are TRBV15 and TRBJ1-3, with D hard to call. Trimming stripped 0 bases from V and 0 bases from J, with 9 bases between. CDR1 LNHNV and CDR2 YYDKDF come from the germline V gene (reference sequence). CDR3 length equals 16 residues.

Of note for this clone: One end of the junction fails to match germline, which may point to a read error. The chain is built from TRBV7-7 and TRBJ2-1, with D possibly TRBD2 on 6 matching bases. Germline V gene data show CDR1 as SSHAT and CDR2 as FNYEAQ (reference sequence). This CDR3 region has 15 residues. CDR3 DNA: TGTGCTAGCAGCCCCGGCGGGACTGGAGGCGATGAGCAGTTCTTC. Its translation is CASSPGGTGGDEQFF. The full variable domain, completed using reference TRBV7-7 and TRBJ2-1, is GAGVSQSPRYKVTKRGQDVTLRCDPISSHATLYWYQQALGQGPEFLTYFNYEAQPDKSGLPSDRFSAERPEGSISTLTIQRTEQRDSAMYRCASSPGGTGGDEQFFGPGTRLTVL.

The chain joins TRBV2 to TRBJ1-6; D is possibly TRBD1 (6 bases). Trimming stripped 1 base from V and 10 bases from J, with 11 bases between. From germline, CDR1 is SNHLY and CDR2 FYNNEI. This CDR3 has 14 amino acids. CDR3: CASSEGRGGSPLHF. The DNA for the CDR3 is TGTGCCAGCAGTGAAGGCAGGGGCGGATCACCCCTCCACTTT. The variable domain in full, with the rest retrieved from reference TRBV2 and TRBJ1-6, is EPEVTQTPSHQVTQMGQEVILRCVPISNHLYFYWYRQILGQKVEFLVSFYNNEISEKSEIFDDQFSVERPDGSNFTLKIRSTKLEDSAMYFCASSEGRGGSPLHFGNGTRLTVT.

V and J are TRBV7-8 and TRBJ1-1; 7 bases map to TRBD1. Per germline, CDR1 SGHVS and CDR2 FQNEAQ. V was pared by 1 base and J by 1 base, with 3 bases of the junction left unmatched. The CDR3 has 15 residues. The CDR3 DNA reads as TGTGCCAGCAGCTTAGAGGGGGCCCGGAACACTGAAGCTTTCTTT. It codes for CASSLEGARNTEAFF.

This chain joins TRBV6-5 and TRBJ2-3; D remains ambiguous. Germline-derived CDR1 and CDR2 are MNHEY and SVGAGI. Trimming took 5 bases from V and 2 from J, leaving 8 bases between them. This CDR3 comprises 13 residues. The CDR3, as DNA: TGTGCCAGCAGTAGAACTTACACAGATACGCAGTATTTT. Its translation: CASSRTYTDTQYF.

The chain employs TRBV14 and TRBJ1-1; TRBD1 is a possible D gene (6 bases). The V end was cut by 5 bases, the J end by 0 bases, with 13 bases between. Germline V gene data show CDR1 as SGHDN and CDR2 as FVKESK. The CDR3 totals 15 residues. The CDR3 loop is CASSGQFLMNTEAFF. The CDR3 DNA sequence: TGTGCCAGCAGCGGACAGTTTCTCATGAACACTGAAGCTTTCTTT.

The V and J genes are TRBV21-1 and TRBJ2-1; the table's TRBD1 call for D was not verified on the DNA. TRBV21-1 has pseudogene status. This CDR3 region has 19 residues. The CDR3 loop is CASSKPGQGYGRSYNEQFF. The CDR3 DNA reads as TGTGCCAGCAGCAAACCGGGACAGGGTTACGGCAGATCCTACAATGAGCAGTTCTTC.

The chain links TRBV2 to TRBJ1-4, with D perhaps matching TRBD1 (6 bases). The CDR3 loop spans 13 amino acids. V was shortened by 10 bases and J by 7 bases, with 16 bases between the two germline ends. Per the germline V gene, CDR1 is SNHLY and CDR2 is FYNNEI. As DNA, the CDR3 is TGTGCCACTAAAGGGGGGAGGGCTGAAAAACTGTTTTTT. This translates into CATKGGRAEKLFF.

The rearrangement links TRBV7-3 to TRBJ1-1; D is uncertain. The V end was cut by 3 bases, the J end by 0 bases, with 5 bases between. This CDR3 is built from 13 residues. CDR1 SGHTA and CDR2 FQGTGA come from the germline V gene. The CDR3 sequence: CASSFELNTEAFF. The CDR3 coding sequence is TGTGCCAGCAGCTTCGAGTTGAACACTGAAGCTTTCTTT.

This chain uses TRBV4-1 with TRBJ1-5; D may be TRBD1 (5 bases). V was trimmed by 0 bases and J by 1 base, leaving 16 bases between them. Germline CDR1 reads MGHRA; CDR2 reads YSYEKL. This CDR3 is 18 amino acids long. The CDR3: CASSQDSPGATSNQPQHF. CDR3 nucleotide sequence: TGCGCCAGCAGCCAAGACTCACCTGGGGCAACCAGCAATCAGCCCCAGCATTTT.

The table lists this clone with many counts. The V call is TRBV18, the J call TRBJ1-5, with no clear D. The CDR3 is made up of 15 amino acids. The V gene's germline CDR1 is KGHSH and CDR2 LQKENI. V lost 2 bases and J 2 bases, leaving 10 bases between the germline ends. The CDR3 bases are TGTGCCAGCTCACCAAGCGACCGGGGCAATCAGCCCCAGCATTTT. Protein product: CASSPSDRGNQPQHF.

The chain links TRBV3-1 (or the pseudogene TRBV3-2) to TRBJ1-1; TRBD1 is a possible D gene (6 bases). Germline loops: CDR1 LGHDT, CDR2 YNNKEL (reference sequence). The length of the CDR3 is 15 residues. Trimming shortened V by 1 base and J by 1 base, and 10 bases separated the two germline ends. CDR3 in DNA: TGTGCCAGCAGCCAAGGAAGGGGGAGGAACACTGAAGCTTTCTTT. This codes for CASSQGRGRNTEAFF.

This clone was counted once. The V gene is TRBV24-1, the J gene TRBJ2-7; no definite D call. The CDR3 length is 18 residues. The germline V gene encodes CDR1 KGHDR and CDR2 SFDVKD. Deletions cut 0 bases from V and 3 bases from J, with 20 bases between. This CDR3 reads CATSDLVEALRTGYEQYV. CDR3 in DNA: TGTGCCACCAGTGATTTGGTTGAGGCACTCCGAACGGGCTACGAGCAGTACGTC.

This clone has more than one count but fewer than ten. Other DNA sequences from this sample encode an identical CDR3 as well. CDR3 sequence (DNA): TGTGCCAGCAGCGTAGTGTCAGGCAGCACTGAAGCTTTCTTT. This sequence encodes CASSVVSGSTEAFF. V gene TRBV9 combines with J gene TRBJ1-1, with D unclear. Between the trimmed V and J ends, which lost 0 bases and 4 bases, there was a span of 10 bases. The CDR3 totals 14 residues. Per germline, CDR1 SGDLS and CDR2 YYNGEE.

The chain joins TRBV5-5 to TRBJ2-1, with a possible D match to TRBD2 (6 bases). This CDR3 spans 17 amino acids. V lost 1 base and J 5 bases, leaving 19 bases between the germline ends. Germline loops: CDR1 SGHKS, CDR2 YYEKEE (reference sequence). This CDR3 is CASSLLPGAGLHNEQFF. In DNA, the CDR3 is TGTGCCAGCAGCTTGCTCCCAGGAGCGGGCCTTCACAATGAGCAGTTCTTC.